The source of this T cell receptor beta chain is a study of Tregs in tolerant kidney transplant recipients. Findings and caveats of the study: Few patients were studied, so findings need validation in larger groups.

Repertoires were generated with immunoSEQ multiplex PCR, while TCRdb's copy carries only in-frame clones and drops some. The table has some 240,000 clones, 80% to 85% seen once. The CDR3 spans 15 residues. V shed 4 bases and J shed 1 base, with 13 bases lying between them. Germline CDR1 is LGHNT and CDR2 is FRNRAP. CD4+CD25+CD127- Tregs, CD4+CD25- non-Tregs, CD4 and CD8 cells were sorted. Concerning this clone: Antigen unknown.

This clonotype was obtained from a human donor in good health. The gene calls are TRBV12-5 and TRBJ2-5; the D call may be TRBD1 or TRBD2 (6 bases each). Sequenced material: CD4+ T cells from blood. The chain's CDR3 is CASGWGAAVQETQYF. CDR3 DNA: TGTGCTAGTGGTTGGGGGGCAGCCGTCCAAGAGACCCAGTACTTC.